This TCR beta chain is from a study of blood T cell repertoires in COVID-19. Overall study: COVID-19 samples from acute and convalescent phases originated in the United States, Italy and Spain.

CDR1 is LNHDA, CDR2 SQIVND, per germline (reference sequence). The CDR3 sequence is 15 residues long. Trimming shortened V by 5 bases and J by 3 bases, and 11 bases separated the two germline ends. This table comes from immunoSEQ multiplex PCR, and its TCRdb copy is limited to in-frame clones, with some not included. The sample lists roughly 310,000 clones; almost 90% were seen once. V gene TRBV19 combines with J gene TRBJ1-6, with TRBD1 as a possible D gene (6 bases). The sample comprised peripheral blood. This sequence was found in a woman aged 25 to 39 with COVID-19, enrolled during active disease. DNA of the CDR3: TGTGCCAGTAGTCCGAACAGGGACTATAATTCACCCCTCCACTTT. The encoded protein is CASSPNRDYNSPLHF. The variable domain in full, completed from reference TRBV19 and TRBJ1-6, reads DGGITQSPKYLFRKEGQNVTLSCEQNLNHDAMYWYRQDPGQGLRLIYYSQIVNDFQKGDIAEGYSVSREKKESFPLTVTSAQKNPTAFYLCASSPNRDYNSPLHFGNGTRLTVT.